Listed below are T cell receptor beta chains from one sample, sequenced in a study of blood T cell repertoires in COVID-19. Some clones are missing from TCRdb's copy, which holds only in-frame ones; the method was immunoSEQ multiplex PCR. Among over 200,000 clones listed, about 87% were seen once. Sequencing used PBMCs or T cells enriched from blood (not recorded which). The receptors were gathered from a woman in her twenties or thirties who had been exposed to COVID-19. Both conserved end residues are part of each CDR3. D genes are given only for firm matches. Clone size is shown for a subset of rows, as once, few, many or a class of expanded clone.

v_gene	d_gene	j_gene	len	abundance	CDR3nt	CDR3aa
TRBV28	-	TRBJ1-6	15	-	TGTGCCAGCAAAGTCCTCCAGGGGATTGGATCACCCCTCCACTTT	CASKVLQGIGSPLHF
TRBV4-1	TRBD2	TRBJ2-7	13	-	TGCGCCAGCAGCCAGGGGGGGGTCTACGAGCAGTACTTC	CASSQGGVYEQYF
TRBV9	-	TRBJ1-1	14	-	TGTGCCAGCAGCGTAAGGGGGATGGACACTGAAGCTTTCTTT	CASSVRGMDTEAFF
TRBV28	-	TRBJ1-1	11	-	TGTGCCAGCACCCTCGGTGCTGAAGCTTTCTTT	CASTLGAEAFF
TRBV3-1/TRBV3-2	-	TRBJ1-6	15	-	TGTGCCAGCAGTATTTATGGGACAAAGGGTTCACCCCTCCACTTT	CASSIYGTKGSPLHF
TRBV27	TRBD2	TRBJ2-3	16	-	TGTGCCAGCAGTTCCTCGACTAGCGCACGCACAGATACGCAGTATTTT	CASSSSTSARTDTQYF
TRBV28	-	TRBJ2-7	13	-	TGTGCCAGCAGCCCCCGGTTACGTAGCGAGCAGTACTTC	CASSPRLRSEQYF
TRBV5-1	TRBD2	TRBJ2-2	14	-	TGCGCCAGCCACCCGGCTAGCGGGACCGGGGAGCTGTTTTTT	CASHPASGTGELFF
TRBV6-5	-	TRBJ1-2	12	-	TGTGCCAGCAGTTACAGGGGACAAGGCTACACCTTC	CASSYRGQGYTF
TRBV6-5	TRBD1	TRBJ2-3	15	-	TGTGCCAGCAGCCCCCCGGGACAGTATACAGATACGCAGTATTTT	CASSPPGQYTDTQYF
TRBV18	TRBD2	TRBJ2-3	15	-	TGTGCCAGCTCACAGCTAGCGGGAGGCACAGATACGCAGTATTTT	CASSQLAGGTDTQYF
TRBV5-1	TRBD2	TRBJ2-1	14	few	TGCGCCAGCAGCTTGGGACTAGCGGGAGCTGAGCAGTTCTTC	CASSLGLAGAEQFF
TRBV5-5	TRBD1	TRBJ1-2	16	-	TGTGCCAGCAGCTTGGGTTCCCGGGACAGGCGAAGTGGCTACACCTTC	CASSLGSRDRRSGYTF
TRBV30	TRBD2	TRBJ2-1	15	-	TGTGCCTGGACGGGACTAGCGGGGCTCTACAATGAGCAGTTCTTC	CAWTGLAGLYNEQFF
TRBV11-2	-	TRBJ1-1	15	once	TGTGCCAGCAGCCCCCCTGCCAACAGGGACACTGAAGCTTTCTTT	CASSPPANRDTEAFF
TRBV6-5	-	TRBJ2-1	11	-	TGTGCCAGCAGTCAACAGAGCGAGCAGTTCTTC	CASSQQSEQFF
TRBV4-1	TRBD2	TRBJ2-1	16	-	TGCGCCAGCAGCCAAGTGGTGACTAGCGACTACAATGAGCAGTTCTTC	CASSQVVTSDYNEQFF
TRBV20-1	TRBD1	TRBJ1-4	16	-	TGCAGTGCTAGTGACCCCGGGACAGGGGGCCATGAAAAACTGTTTTTT	CSASDPGTGGHEKLFF
TRBV2	-	TRBJ1-1	15	once	TGTGCCAGCAGTGAAAGGGCTCCGGGGGTCACTGAAGCTTTCTTT	CASSERAPGVTEAFF
TRBV29-1	TRBD1	TRBJ1-1	13	few	TGCAGCGTTGCCCCGGGACAGGGGACTGAAGCTTTCTTT	CSVAPGQGTEAFF
TRBV4-1	-	TRBJ1-1	15	-	TGCGCCAGCAGCCAAGATGAGGTTCTAAACACTGAAGCTTTCTTT	CASSQDEVLNTEAFF
TRBV9	TRBD2	TRBJ2-5	15	-	TGTGCCAGCAGCGTAGGCGGGGGAGCGGCAGAGACCCAGTACTTC	CASSVGGGAAETQYF
TRBV19	TRBD1	TRBJ1-2	13	many	TGTGCCAGTAGTATTTGGACAGGGGCAGGCTACACCTTC	CASSIWTGAGYTF
TRBV4-1	TRBD1	TRBJ2-7	15	-	TGCGCCAGCAGCCAAGAGGGACAGGGGGACGGAGGGCAGTACTTC	CASSQEGQGDGGQYF
TRBV6-2/TRBV6-3	TRBD1	TRBJ2-4	18	once	TGTGCCAGCAGCCCTCAGCGGCCAGGGGGCCTAGCCAAAAACATTCAGTACTTC	CASSPQRPGGLAKNIQYF
TRBV10-3	-	TRBJ2-2	14	-	TGTGCCATCAGAGGGACTGCGAATACCGGGGAGCTGTTTTTT	CAIRGTANTGELFF
TRBV12-5	-	TRBJ2-7	23	-	TGTGCTAGTGGTTTCGGGTCGACAGGTTTTTCCCGAACTATGGGTCCTTCCTCCTACGAGCAGTACTTC	CASGFGSTGFSRTMGPSSYEQYF
TRBV6-5	-	TRBJ1-2	13	once	TGTGCCAGCAGTTGGGCAGGGGACTATGGCTACACCTTC	CASSWAGDYGYTF
TRBV12-3/TRBV12-4	TRBD1	TRBJ2-2	13	-	TGTGCCAGCAACAGGGACAGCACCGGGGAGCTGTTTTTT	CASNRDSTGELFF
TRBV25-1	TRBD1	TRBJ1-4	15	once	TGTGCCAGCAGAGGAACAGGGGGGTTTGGTGAAAAACTGTTTTTT	CASRGTGGFGEKLFF
TRBV3-1/TRBV3-2	TRBD1	TRBJ2-7	15	-	TGTGCCAGCAGCCAAGATAACGCAGGGGGACGGGAGCAGTACTTC	CASSQDNAGGREQYF
TRBV30	-	TRBJ1-4	13	-	TGTGCCTGGGATAGACAGGATAATGAAAAACTGTTTTTT	CAWDRQDNEKLFF
TRBV14	TRBD1	TRBJ2-2	16	-	TGTGCCAGCAGCCAAGTGGACAGGGCGAACACCGGGGAGCTGTTTTTT	CASSQVDRANTGELFF
TRBV27	-	TRBJ1-2	15	-	TGTGCCAGCAGTTTATCTAGCGGGAGGAACTATGGCTACACCTTC	CASSLSSGRNYGYTF
TRBV5-1	TRBD2	TRBJ2-1	14	-	TGCGCCAGCAGCCTGGGACTAGGCTGGAATGAGCAGTTCTTC	CASSLGLGWNEQFF
TRBV10-3	-	TRBJ2-2	16	once	TGTGCCATCAGTGATTGGACGGGGGTTGGCACCGGGGAGCTGTTTTTT	CAISDWTGVGTGELFF
TRBV19	TRBD1	TRBJ1-1	15	-	TGTGCCAGTAGTATAGCGACAGGGCTGGGCACTGAAGCTTTCTTT	CASSIATGLGTEAFF
TRBV4-1	TRBD1	TRBJ1-1	17	-	TGCGCCAGCAGCCAAGTATCGACAGGGAAGATGAACACTGAAGCTTTCTTT	CASSQVSTGKMNTEAFF
TRBV6-1	-	TRBJ1-5	18	few	TGTGCCAGCAGTGATCGATACAGGGATAAGAGCGGCAATCAGCCCCAGCATTTT	CASSDRYRDKSGNQPQHF
TRBV13	TRBD1	TRBJ1-2	18	-	TGTGCCAGCAGCTCCCGTCCCGGGACAGGGGCGGTAGGCTATGGCTACACCTTC	CASSSRPGTGAVGYGYTF
TRBV7-9	TRBD1	TRBJ2-5	16	-	TGTGCCAGCAGCTCAACACAGGGGTGGGTTAGGGAGACCCAGTACTTC	CASSSTQGWVRETQYF
TRBV30	TRBD1	TRBJ1-4	12	-	TGTGCCTGGAGCCCCCAGGGGGGAAAACTGTTTTTT	CAWSPQGGKLFF
TRBV6-6	-	TRBJ2-3	14	-	TGTGCCAGCAGTTGGGACAAGCTCACAGATACGCAGTATTTT	CASSWDKLTDTQYF